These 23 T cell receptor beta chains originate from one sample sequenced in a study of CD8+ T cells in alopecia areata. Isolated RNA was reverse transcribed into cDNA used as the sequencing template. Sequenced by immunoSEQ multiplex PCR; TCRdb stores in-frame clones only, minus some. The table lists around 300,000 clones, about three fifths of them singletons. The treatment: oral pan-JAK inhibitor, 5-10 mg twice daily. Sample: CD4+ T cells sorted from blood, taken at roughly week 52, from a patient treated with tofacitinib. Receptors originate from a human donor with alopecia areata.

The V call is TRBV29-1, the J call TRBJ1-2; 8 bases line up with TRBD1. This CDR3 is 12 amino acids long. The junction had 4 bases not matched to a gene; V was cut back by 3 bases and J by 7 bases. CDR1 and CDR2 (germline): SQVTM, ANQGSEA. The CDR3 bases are TGCAGCGTTGACAGGGGGCTCGGTGGCTACACCTTC. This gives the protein CSVDRGLGGYTF. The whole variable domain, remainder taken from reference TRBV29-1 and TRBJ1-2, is SAVISQKPSRDICQRGTSLTIQCQVDSQVTMMFWYRQQPGQSLTLIATANQGSEATYESGFVIDKFPISRPNLTFSTLTVSNMSPEDSSIYLCSVDRGLGGYTFGSGTRLTVV.

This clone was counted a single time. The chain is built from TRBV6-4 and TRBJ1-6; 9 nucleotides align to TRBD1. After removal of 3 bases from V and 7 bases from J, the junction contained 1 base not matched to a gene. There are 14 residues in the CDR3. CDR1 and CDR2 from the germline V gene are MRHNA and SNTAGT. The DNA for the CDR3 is TGTGCCAGCAGTGAGGGGACAGGGAATTCACCCCTCCACTTT. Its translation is CASSEGTGNSPLHF.

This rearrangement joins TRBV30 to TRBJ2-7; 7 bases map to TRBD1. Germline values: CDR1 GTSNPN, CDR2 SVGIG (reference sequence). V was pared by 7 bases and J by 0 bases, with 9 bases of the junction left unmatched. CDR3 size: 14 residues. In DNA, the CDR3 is TGTGCCTCAACGGGACAGAAGAGCTCCTACGAGCAGTACTTC. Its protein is CASTGQKSSYEQYF.

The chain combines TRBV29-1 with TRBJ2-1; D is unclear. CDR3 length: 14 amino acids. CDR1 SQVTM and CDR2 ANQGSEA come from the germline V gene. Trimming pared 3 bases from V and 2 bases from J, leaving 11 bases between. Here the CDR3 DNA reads TGCAGCGTTGATGGCCCCCGGGCCTACAATGAGCAGTTCTTC. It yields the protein CSVDGPRAYNEQFF.

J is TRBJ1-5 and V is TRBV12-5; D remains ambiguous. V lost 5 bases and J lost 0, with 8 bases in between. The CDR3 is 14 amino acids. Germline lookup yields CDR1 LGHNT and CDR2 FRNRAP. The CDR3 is CASGRSDSNQPQHF. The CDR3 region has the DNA TGTGCTAGTGGTCGCAGTGATAGCAATCAGCCCCAGCATTTT.

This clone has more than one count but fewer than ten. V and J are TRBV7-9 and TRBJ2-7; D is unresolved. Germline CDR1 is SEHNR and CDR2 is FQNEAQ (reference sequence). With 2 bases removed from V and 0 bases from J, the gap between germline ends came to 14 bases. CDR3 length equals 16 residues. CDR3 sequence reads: CASSLLVWGSSYEQYF. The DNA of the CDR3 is TGTGCCAGCAGCTTATTGGTATGGGGTAGCTCCTACGAGCAGTACTTC.

CDR3 sequence (DNA): TGTGCCAGCAGCTTAGCTGGACAGGGGACCTACGAGCAGTACTTC. This codes for CASSLAGQGTYEQYF. The chain combines TRBV7-9 with TRBJ2-7; TRBD1 agrees at 9 bases. The germline V gene encodes CDR1 SEHNR and CDR2 FQNEAQ (reference sequence). Trimming took 0 bases from V and 2 from J; bases not matched to a gene: 2. This CDR3 spans 15 amino acids.

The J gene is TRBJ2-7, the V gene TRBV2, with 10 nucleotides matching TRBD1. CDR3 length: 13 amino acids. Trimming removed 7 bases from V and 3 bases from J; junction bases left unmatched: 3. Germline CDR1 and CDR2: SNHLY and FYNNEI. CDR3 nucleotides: TGTGCCAGCACCAGGGACAGGGGCTACGAGCAGTACTTC. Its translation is CASTRDRGYEQYF.

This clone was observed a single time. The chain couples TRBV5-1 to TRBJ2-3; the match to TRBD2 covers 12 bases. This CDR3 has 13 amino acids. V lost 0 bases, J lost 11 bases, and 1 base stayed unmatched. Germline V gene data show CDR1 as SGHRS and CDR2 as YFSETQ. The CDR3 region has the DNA TGCGCCAGCAGCTTGGGGACTAGCGGGGAGCAGTATTTT. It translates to CASSLGTSGEQYF.

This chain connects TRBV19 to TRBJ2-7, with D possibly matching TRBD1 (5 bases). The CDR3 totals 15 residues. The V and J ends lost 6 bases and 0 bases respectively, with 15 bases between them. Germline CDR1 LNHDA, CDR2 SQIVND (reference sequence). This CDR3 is CASSKQARSSYEQYF. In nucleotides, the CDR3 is TGTGCCAGTAGCAAACAGGCACGCAGCTCCTACGAGCAGTACTTC. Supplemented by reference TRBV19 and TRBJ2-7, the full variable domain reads DGGITQSPKYLFRKEGQNVTLSCEQNLNHDAMYWYRQDPGQGLRLIYYSQIVNDFQKGDIAEGYSVSREKKESFPLTVTSAQKNPTAFYLCASSKQARSSYEQYFGPGTRLTVT.

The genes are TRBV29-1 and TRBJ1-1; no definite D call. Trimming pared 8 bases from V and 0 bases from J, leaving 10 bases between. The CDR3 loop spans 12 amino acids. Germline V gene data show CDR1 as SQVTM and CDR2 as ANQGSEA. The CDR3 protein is CSIRRMNTEAFF. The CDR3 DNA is TGCAGCATAAGGAGGATGAACACTGAAGCTTTCTTT.

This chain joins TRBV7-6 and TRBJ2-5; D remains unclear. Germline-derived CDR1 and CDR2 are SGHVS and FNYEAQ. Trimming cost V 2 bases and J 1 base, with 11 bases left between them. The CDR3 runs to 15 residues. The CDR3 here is CASSLRTNTQETQYF. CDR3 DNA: TGTGCCAGCAGCTTACGAACGAATACCCAAGAGACCCAGTACTTC.

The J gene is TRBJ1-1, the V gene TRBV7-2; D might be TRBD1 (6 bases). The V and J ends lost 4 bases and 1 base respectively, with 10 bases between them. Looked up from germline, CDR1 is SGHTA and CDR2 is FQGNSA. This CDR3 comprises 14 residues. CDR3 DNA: TGTGCCAGCAGCTCACAGGGCGGGAACACTGAAGCTTTCTTT. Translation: CASSSQGGNTEAFF.

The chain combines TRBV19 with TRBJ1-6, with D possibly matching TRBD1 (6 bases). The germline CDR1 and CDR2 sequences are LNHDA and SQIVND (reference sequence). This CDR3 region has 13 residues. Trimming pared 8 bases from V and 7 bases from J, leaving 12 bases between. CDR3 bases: TGTGCCAGTGGTTTGGGGGGCAATTCACCCCTCCACTTT. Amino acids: CASGLGGNSPLHF. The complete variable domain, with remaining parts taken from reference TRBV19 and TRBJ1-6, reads DGGITQSPKYLFRKEGQNVTLSCEQNLNHDAMYWYRQDPGQGLRLIYYSQIVNDFQKGDIAEGYSVSREKKESFPLTVTSAQKNPTAFYLCASGLGGNSPLHFGNGTRLTVT.

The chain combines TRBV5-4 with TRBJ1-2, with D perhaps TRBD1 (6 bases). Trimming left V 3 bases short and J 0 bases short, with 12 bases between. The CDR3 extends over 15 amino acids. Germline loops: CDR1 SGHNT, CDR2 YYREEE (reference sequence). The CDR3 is CASSSDSQANYGYTF. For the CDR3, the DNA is TGTGCCAGCAGCTCGGACAGCCAAGCTAACTATGGCTACACCTTC. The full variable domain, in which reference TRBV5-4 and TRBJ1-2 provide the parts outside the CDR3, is ETGVTQSPTHLIKTRGQQVTLRCSSQSGHNTVSWYQQALGQGPQFIFQYYREEENGRGNFPPRFSGLQFPNYSSELNVNALELDDSALYLCASSSDSQANYGYTFGSGTRLTVV.

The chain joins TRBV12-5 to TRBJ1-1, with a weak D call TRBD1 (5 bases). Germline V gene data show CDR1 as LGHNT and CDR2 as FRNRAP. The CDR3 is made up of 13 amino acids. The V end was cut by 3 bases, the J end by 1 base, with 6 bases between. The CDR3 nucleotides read TGTGCTAGTGGTTTAACAGGGAACACTGAAGCTTTCTTT. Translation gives CASGLTGNTEAFF.

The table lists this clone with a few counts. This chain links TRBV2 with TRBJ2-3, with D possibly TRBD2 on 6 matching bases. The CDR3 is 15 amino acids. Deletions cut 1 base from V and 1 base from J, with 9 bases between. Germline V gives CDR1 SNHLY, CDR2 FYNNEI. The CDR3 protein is CASSEGRGRTDTQYF. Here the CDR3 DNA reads TGTGCCAGCAGTGAAGGGCGGGGACGCACAGATACGCAGTATTTT.

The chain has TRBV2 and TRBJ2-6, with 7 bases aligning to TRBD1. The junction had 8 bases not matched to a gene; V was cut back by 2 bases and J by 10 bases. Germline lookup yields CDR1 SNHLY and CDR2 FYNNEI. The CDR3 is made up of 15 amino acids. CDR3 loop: CASSEFQGVQNVLTF. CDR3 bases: TGTGCCAGCAGTGAATTTCAGGGGGTACAGAACGTCCTGACTTTC.

The CDR3 protein is CASSIVARSGYTF. The CDR3 nucleotides read TGTGCCAGTAGTATAGTAGCCCGCTCGGGCTACACCTTC. The chain combines TRBV19 with TRBJ1-2; the D is unclear. The CDR3 sequence is 13 residues long. Germline V lookup: CDR1 LNHDA, CDR2 SQIVND (reference sequence). V was shortened by 1 base and J by 8 bases, with 11 bases between the two germline ends.

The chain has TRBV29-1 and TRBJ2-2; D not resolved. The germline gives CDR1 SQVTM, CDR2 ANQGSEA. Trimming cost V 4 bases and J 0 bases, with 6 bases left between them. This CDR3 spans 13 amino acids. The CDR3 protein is CSVGLANTGELFF. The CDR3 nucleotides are TGCAGCGTTGGATTAGCGAACACCGGGGAGCTGTTTTTT.

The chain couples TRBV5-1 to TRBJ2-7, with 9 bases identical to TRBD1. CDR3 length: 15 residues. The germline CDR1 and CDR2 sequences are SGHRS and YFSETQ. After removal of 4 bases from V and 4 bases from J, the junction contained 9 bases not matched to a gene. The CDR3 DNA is TGCGCCAGCAGCCGAACCTCCGGGACAGGGTACGAGCAGTACTTC. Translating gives CASSRTSGTGYEQYF.

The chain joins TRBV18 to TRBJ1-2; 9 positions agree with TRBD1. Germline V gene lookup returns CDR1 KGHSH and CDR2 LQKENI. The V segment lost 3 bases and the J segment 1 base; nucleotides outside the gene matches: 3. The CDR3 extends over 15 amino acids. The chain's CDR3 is CASSPGQGYNYGYTF. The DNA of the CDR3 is TGTGCCAGCTCACCGGGACAGGGATATAACTATGGCTACACCTTC.

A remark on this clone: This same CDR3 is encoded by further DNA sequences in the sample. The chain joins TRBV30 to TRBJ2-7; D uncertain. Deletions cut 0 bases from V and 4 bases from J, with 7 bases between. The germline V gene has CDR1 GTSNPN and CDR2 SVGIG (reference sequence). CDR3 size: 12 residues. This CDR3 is CAWSVTGYEQYF. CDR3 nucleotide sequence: TGTGCCTGGAGTGTAACGGGTTACGAGCAGTACTTC.